These T cell receptor beta chains were read from a single sample in a study of blood T cell repertoires in COVID-19. Assay used: immunoSEQ multiplex PCR; TCRdb lists only in-frame clones, some missing. The table includes about 97,000 clones, around four fifths detected once. Sample: peripheral blood. The receptors here all came from a man aged 65 to 79 with acute or convalescent COVID-19. The CDR3 runs from the conserved cysteine through the conserved F or W. A D gene is named only where the DNA matches it firmly. Clone size is stated in some rows and not others, as once, few, many or a class when expanded.

>TRBJ2-1|NA|TRBV7-7|NA
TGTGCTAGCAGCTTAAGACTAGACAATGAGCAGTTCTTC
CASSLRLDNEQFF
>TRBJ2-7|NA|TRBV11-1|TRBD1
TGTGCCAGCAGCCCGTTGGGACAGTCTGGCGCCTACGAGCAGTACTTC
CASSPLGQSGAYEQYF
>TRBJ2-1|NA|TRBV6-5|TRBD2
TGTGCCACCTCTTTAGCGGGGCTTTACAATGAGCAGTTCTTC
CATSLAGLYNEQFF
>TRBJ1-6|NA|TRBV6-5|TRBD1
TGTGCCAGCAGTAACAGACAGGGCCTTTCACCCCTCCACTTT
CASSNRQGLSPLHF
>TRBJ1-2|NA|TRBV10-3|NA
TGTGCCATCAGTGAAGAGGGGCAGGGGACCGCCAAGGCCTACACCTTC
CAISEEGQGTAKAYTF
>TRBJ1-5|NA|TRBV6-5|NA
TGTGCCAGCAGTTACACATGGTCAGAGGGCAATCAGCCCCAGCATTTT
CASSYTWSEGNQPQHF
>TRBJ2-3|once|TRBV13|TRBD2
TGTGCCAGCAGCTTATTTCTAGCGGGACTCACAGATACGCAGTATTTT
CASSLFLAGLTDTQYF
>TRBJ1-1|NA|TRBV11-2|NA
TGTGCCAGCAGGTTCACCGGGTCCACTGAAGCTTTCTTT
CASRFTGSTEAFF
>TRBJ1-5|NA|TRBV19|NA
TGTGCCAGTAGTATAGGACGGGGTGGTGGCAATCAGCCCCAGCATTTT
CASSIGRGGGNQPQHF
>TRBJ2-1|NA|TRBV5-4|TRBD1
TGTGCCAGCAGCAGATCGACCGGGACAGGAAATGAGCAGTTCTTC
CASSRSTGTGNEQFF
>TRBJ1-1|NA|TRBV6-6|TRBD1
TGTGCCAGCAGTTACACCACAACTACAGGGGGTGAAGCTTTCTTT
CASSYTTTTGGEAFF
>TRBJ1-2|few|TRBV28|NA
TGTGCCAGCATCCCTCACGGGTCCATGCCCTATGGCTACACCTTC
CASIPHGSMPYGYTF
>TRBJ1-2|NA|TRBV28|NA
TGTGCCAGCACTCGTATTCAGGGCGCGGACTATGGCTACACCTTC
CASTRIQGADYGYTF
>TRBJ1-2|NA|TRBV28|NA
TGTGCCAGCAGTTCCGGACAGTTACTACAAGGCGGCTACACCTTC
CASSSGQLLQGGYTF
>TRBJ1-4|NA|TRBV4-1|NA
TGCGCCAGCAGCTACGACAGTAATGAAAAACTGTTTTTT
CASSYDSNEKLFF
>TRBJ1-6|NA|TRBV10-3|TRBD1
TGTGCCATCAGTGACGACAGGGCAGGGTCACCCCTCCACTTT
CAISDDRAGSPLHF
>TRBJ1-2|NA|TRBV28|NA
TGTGCCAGCAGTTCAAGCAGGGTCTCCACCTTC
CASSSSRVSTF
>TRBJ2-7|NA|TRBV20-1|TRBD2
TGCAGTGCTAGTAGCGGGAGTCTCGACGAGCAGTACTTC
CSASSGSLDEQYF
>TRBJ1-2|NA|TRBV27|NA
TGTGCCAGCAGTTGGGCTAGGACAGCGAACTATGGCTACACCTTC
CASSWARTANYGYTF
>TRBJ2-3|NA|TRBV18|TRBD1
TGTGCCAGCTCAACAGGGGCCGCAGATACGCAGTATTTT
CASSTGAADTQYF
>TRBJ1-5|NA|TRBV29-1|NA
TGCAGCGTTCTAGGAGGGACGGGCAATCAGCCCCAGCATTTT
CSVLGGTGNQPQHF
>TRBJ2-2|NA|TRBV7-8|NA
TGTGCCAGCAGCTTATCTAGTGGGACCGGGGAGCTGTTTTTT
CASSLSSGTGELFF
>TRBJ2-1|NA|TRBV7-3|NA
TGTGCCAGCAGCTTATTAACGGGGGAGAATGAGCAGTTCTTC
CASSLLTGENEQFF
>TRBJ1-2|NA|TRBV7-9|TRBD1
TGTGCCAGCAGCTCTGCTCAGGGGGTCTATGGCTACACCTTC
CASSSAQGVYGYTF
>TRBJ1-1|NA|TRBV28|NA
TGTGCCAGCACCCAGCCGGGGTTCAACACTGAAGCTTTCTTT
CASTQPGFNTEAFF
>TRBJ2-1|once|TRBV7-2|TRBD2
TGTGCCAGCAGCTTAACTGGTACGTCGGCGGGAGGGATTAGTGAGCAGTTCTTC
CASSLTGTSAGGISEQFF
>TRBJ1-6|NA|TRBV28|TRBD1
TGTGCCAGCAGTTTAACAGGGGATAATTCACCCCTCCACTTT
CASSLTGDNSPLHF
>TRBJ1-3|NA|TRBV19|NA
TGTGCCAGTAGTCACCGGGAACTCCTTGGAAACACCATATATTTT
CASSHRELLGNTIYF
>TRBJ1-5|NA|TRBV13|NA
TGTGCCAGCAGCTCCCTAGGGGATGGCAATCAGCCCCAGCATTTT
CASSSLGDGNQPQHF
>TRBJ2-7|NA|TRBV30|NA
TGTGCCTGGAGGCCATTGGGGCTGTACGAGCAGTACTTC
CAWRPLGLYEQYF
>TRBJ1-6|NA|TRBV6-5|TRBD1
TGTGCCAGCACCGCCGGGACAGAATATTCACCCCTCCACTTT
CASTAGTEYSPLHF
>TRBJ2-2|NA|TRBV9|TRBD2
TGTGCCAGCAGCGTAGTATCACTAGCGGGGTCGTCCGGGGAGCTGTTTTTT
CASSVVSLAGSSGELFF
>TRBJ2-1|once|TRBV2|TRBD2
TGTGCCAGCAGTCTAGCGGCGTCCTACAATGAGCAGTTCTTC
CASSLAASYNEQFF
>TRBJ2-3|NA|TRBV3-1/TRBV3-2|NA
TGTGCCAGCAGCCAAGGGTACAGGGTATCCGGCACAGATACGCAGTATTTT
CASSQGYRVSGTDTQYF
>TRBJ2-7|NA|TRBV11-3|NA
TGTGCCAGCAGCGGGGGGGGCGTCGACGAGCAGTACTTC
CASSGGGVDEQYF
>TRBJ2-1|NA|TRBV7-2|NA
TGTGCCAGCAGCTTAGCTATTTCCCCAGACAGGAACAATGAGCAGTTCTTC
CASSLAISPDRNNEQFF
>TRBJ2-3|NA|TRBV24-1|NA
TGTGCCACCAGCGCAAACAGGGAAAGAGGCACAGATACGCAGTATTTT
CATSANRERGTDTQYF
>TRBJ1-2|NA|TRBV11-2|NA
TGTGCCAGCAGCTTAACGGGGGTTCGTGGCTACACCTTC
CASSLTGVRGYTF
>TRBJ2-1|NA|TRBV28|TRBD2
TGTGCCAGCAGTATTGTCGCTAGCGGGAGGGGATCCTACAATGAGCAGTTCTTC
CASSIVASGRGSYNEQFF
>TRBJ2-3|NA|TRBV30|NA
TGTGCCTGGAGTGTACTTGAACGGGGGGATACGCAGTATTTT
CAWSVLERGDTQYF
>TRBJ1-2|NA|TRBV7-8|TRBD1
TGTGCCAGCAGCTTCCATTCACAGGGGGCCTATGGCTACACCTTC
CASSFHSQGAYGYTF
>TRBJ1-5|NA|TRBV2|TRBD1
TGTGCCAGCAGTGAAGGCAGGGGGGACAATCAGCCCCAGCATTTT
CASSEGRGDNQPQHF
>TRBJ2-1|NA|TRBV5-5|NA
TGTGCCAGCAGCATGACTAGGAGTGGCAATGAGCAGTTCTTC
CASSMTRSGNEQFF
>TRBJ1-5|NA|TRBV12-3/TRBV12-4|NA
TGTGCCAGCGGGCAGGTGAGAAATCAGCCCCAGCATTTT
CASGQVRNQPQHF
>TRBJ2-7|NA|TRBV7-2|TRBD2
TGTGCCAGCAGCTTGACTAGCGGAAACTACGAGCAGTACTTC
CASSLTSGNYEQYF
>TRBJ2-7|NA|TRBV19|NA
TGTGCCAGTGCCCCAGGGGCCCTCCTTCCCTACGAGCAGTACTTC
CASAPGALLPYEQYF
>TRBJ2-2|few|TRBV29-1|NA
TGCAGCGTTGTAGTAGCTTTCGCGAACACCGGGGAGCTGTTTTTT
CSVVVAFANTGELFF
>TRBJ1-2|NA|TRBV5-5|NA
TGTGCCAGCAGCTTGGGTCATTTGAACTATGGCTACACCTTC
CASSLGHLNYGYTF
>TRBJ1-1|NA|TRBV7-9|NA
TGTGCCAGCAGCTTTGAGATGAACACTGAAGCTTTCTTT
CASSFEMNTEAFF
>TRBJ2-7|NA|TRBV7-8|TRBD1
TGTGCCAGCAGCTTTAGGGGGACAGGGGGTTTATCTCTCTCTTACGAGCAGTACTTC
CASSFRGTGGLSLSYEQYF
>TRBJ2-3|NA|TRBV30|TRBD2
TGTGCCTGGAGTGGAAGCGGGGGGGCCCCTTCTACGCAGTATTTT
CAWSGSGGAPSTQYF
>TRBJ2-1|NA|TRBV5-1|TRBD1
TGCGCCACCCAGCCAGGAGGGACAGGGTACAATGAGCAGTTCTTC
CATQPGGTGYNEQFF